This record looks at one T cell receptor (beta chain) sequence and its context. Its specificity is unknown. This sample stems from a study of T cell repertoires in cytomegalovirus infection. Looking at the study overall: Recently identified HLA-C-restricted and well-studied HLA-B-restricted CMV epitopes were used. TCR beta signatures that were public indicated CMV infection and matching HLA type.

TCRdb processed the reads anew with MiXCR; each CDR3 protein has one entry. The repertoire consists of some 940,000 distinct CDR3 sequences, with around 31% occurring once and the leading ten covering over 12%. General observations from the study: Cumulative frequency (of public TCR beta family members) identified carriers of CMV plus the relevant HLA.

With V trimmed by 2 bases and J by 5 bases, 7 bases remained unmatched. Germline V CDR1 and CDR2: MNHEY, SVGEGT. The CDR3 is made up of 15 amino acids. The chain carries TRBV6-2 or TRBV6-3 and TRBJ2-5; the match to TRBD2 covers 8 bases. The sequence derives from a human donor in good health (CMV status not recorded). Some clones in this sample may be carry-over from other donors' samples. This material consisted of cultured CD8+ T cells from PBMCs, taken from culture after CMV antigen stimulation. This CDR3 is CASSYRGLARETQYF. For the CDR3, the DNA is TGTGCCAGCAGTTACCGCGGACTAGCTAGGGAGACCCAGTACTTC.